This T cell receptor (beta chain) was recorded in a study of CD8+CD57+ T cells in acquired aplastic anemia. Study at large: Mean yield of DNA from sorted CD4+ and CD8+ cells was around 3 ug. Healthy donor sequencing depth: 10 million to 10.8 million CD4+, 11 million to 13 million CD8+ reads. General study points: Patients showed no significant difference from controls in CD8+ Simpson's diversity. There were around 28 CD8+ CDR3 sequences that occurred in both patients and controls.

According to the study, genomic DNA was the template for TCR beta VDJ and CDR3 profiling. One entry per CDR3 protein results from TCRdb running MiXCR on the reads. The repertoire holds about 400,000 distinct CDR3 sequences, with 55% to 75% as singletons. In the case of this clonotype: Its target is not known. A junction end diverges from the germline sequence, so it may reflect a read error.

Germline assignment: CDR1 SGHTA and CDR2 FQGTGA. The CDR3 covers 14 residues. The chain is built from TRBV7-3 and TRBJ2-5; 11 bases line up with TRBD2. The source of this sequence is a human donor in good health, serving as a control. Specimen: sorted CD4+, CD8+, or CD8+CD57+ T cells (not recorded which) from PBMCs. Here the CDR3 reads CATSIYTSGGEKFF. The CDR3 DNA follows: TGTGCCACCAGCATATATACTAGCGGGGGCGAGAAGTTCTTC.